These T cell receptor beta chains were read from a single sample in a study of blood T cell repertoires in COVID-19. Repertoires were generated with immunoSEQ multiplex PCR, while TCRdb's copy carries only in-frame clones and drops some. The sample consists of more than 35,000 clones, over 75% of them appearing once. Input material: peripheral blood. Receptors originate from a human donor in a cohort sampled during active COVID-19. Each CDR3 is given with its conserved first and last residue. The order of the fields is CDR3 protein, CDR3 DNA, J gene, D gene, V gene, clone size. D genes are given only for firm matches. Clone size is shown for a subset of rows, as once, few, many or a class of expanded clone.

CDR3 protein: CASRTETQYF; CDR3 DNA: TGTGCCAGCAGAACTGAGACCCAGTACTTC; J gene: TRBJ2-5; D gene: NA; V gene: TRBV6-5; clone size: NA
CDR3 protein: CASSLGQLADRETQYF; CDR3 DNA: TGCGCCAGCAGCTTGGGCCAACTAGCGGACCGAGAGACCCAGTACTTC; J gene: TRBJ2-5; D gene: TRBD2; V gene: TRBV5-1; clone size: NA
CDR3 protein: CASSLDQGASGYEQYF; CDR3 DNA: TGTGCCAGCAGTTTGGATCAGGGGGCTTCTGGGTACGAGCAGTACTTC; J gene: TRBJ2-7; D gene: TRBD1; V gene: TRBV28; clone size: NA
CDR3 protein: CSASGQGDVGYGYTF; CDR3 DNA: TGCAGTGCTAGTGGACAGGGGGATGTAGGCTATGGCTACACCTTC; J gene: TRBJ1-2; D gene: TRBD1; V gene: TRBV20-1; clone size: NA
CDR3 protein: CASSTTGTNSYNEQFF; CDR3 DNA: TGTGCCAGCAGCACCACCGGGACTAACTCCTACAATGAGCAGTTCTTC; J gene: TRBJ2-1; D gene: TRBD2; V gene: TRBV11-3; clone size: NA
CDR3 protein: CASSPSSREQFF; CDR3 DNA: TGTGCCAGCTCACCCTCGAGTCGTGAGCAGTTCTTC; J gene: TRBJ2-1; D gene: NA; V gene: TRBV18; clone size: NA
CDR3 protein: CASSQGAGGPLPYEQYF; CDR3 DNA: TGTGCCAGCAGCCAAGGAGCGGGAGGTCCCCTCCCCTACGAGCAGTACTTC; J gene: TRBJ2-7; D gene: TRBD2; V gene: TRBV3-1/TRBV3-2; clone size: NA
CDR3 protein: CASSSQRESVDTQYF; CDR3 DNA: TGTGCCAGCAGCTCCCAGCGGGAGTCGGTAGATACGCAGTATTTT; J gene: TRBJ2-3; D gene: TRBD2; V gene: TRBV7-2; clone size: NA
CDR3 protein: CAISESIGGRGTDTQYF; CDR3 DNA: TGTGCCATCAGTGAGTCGATAGGGGGCAGGGGAACAGATACGCAGTATTTT; J gene: TRBJ2-3; D gene: TRBD1; V gene: TRBV10-3; clone size: once
CDR3 protein: CASKIQGAAGELFF; CDR3 DNA: TGTGCCAGCAAGATACAGGGGGCAGCCGGGGAGCTGTTTTTT; J gene: TRBJ2-2; D gene: TRBD1; V gene: TRBV6-5; clone size: NA
CDR3 protein: CASSFLRDSEAFF; CDR3 DNA: TGTGCCAGCAGCTTTCTCCGAGACAGTGAAGCTTTCTTT; J gene: TRBJ1-1; D gene: NA; V gene: TRBV11-2; clone size: NA
CDR3 protein: CASSPAGTGGHSGANVLTF; CDR3 DNA: TGCGCCAGCAGCCCTGCCGGGACAGGGGGCCACTCTGGGGCCAACGTCCTGACTTTC; J gene: TRBJ2-6; D gene: TRBD1; V gene: TRBV5-1; clone size: NA
CDR3 protein: CASTQSTSGSNEQFF; CDR3 DNA: TGCGCCAGCACTCAGTCGACTAGCGGGAGTAATGAGCAGTTCTTC; J gene: TRBJ2-1; D gene: TRBD2; V gene: TRBV5-1; clone size: NA
CDR3 protein: CAISESWEGRDTEAFF; CDR3 DNA: TGTGCCATCAGTGAGTCGTGGGAGGGAAGGGACACTGAAGCTTTCTTT; J gene: TRBJ1-1; D gene: NA; V gene: TRBV10-3; clone size: NA
CDR3 protein: CASSSRGQGLSDTQYF; CDR3 DNA: TGTGCCAGCAGCTCCAGGGGACAGGGGCTTTCAGATACGCAGTATTTT; J gene: TRBJ2-3; D gene: TRBD1; V gene: TRBV7-9; clone size: NA
CDR3 protein: CASSIGTGETPFFIQYF; CDR3 DNA: TGTGCCAGTAGTATAGGGACAGGGGAAACCCCGTTCTTTATTCAGTACTTC; J gene: TRBJ2-4; D gene: TRBD1; V gene: TRBV19; clone size: NA
CDR3 protein: CATSAPGGAYNEQFF; CDR3 DNA: TGTGCCACCAGTGCCCCGGGGGGGGCCTACAATGAGCAGTTCTTC; J gene: TRBJ2-1; D gene: TRBD2; V gene: TRBV24-1; clone size: few
CDR3 protein: CASSSSLAGGPEQYF; CDR3 DNA: TGTGCCAGCAGCTCCTCACTAGCGGGAGGGCCCGAGCAGTACTTC; J gene: TRBJ2-7; D gene: TRBD2; V gene: TRBV11-2; clone size: NA
CDR3 protein: CASRGQGIMQETQYF; CDR3 DNA: TGTGCCAGCAGGGGACAGGGGATCATGCAAGAGACCCAGTACTTC; J gene: TRBJ2-5; D gene: TRBD1; V gene: TRBV2; clone size: NA
CDR3 protein: CATSDPGGGRGNEQFF; CDR3 DNA: TGTGCCACCAGTGACCCGGGGGGCGGGAGAGGGAATGAGCAGTTCTTC; J gene: TRBJ2-1; D gene: NA; V gene: TRBV24-1; clone size: once
CDR3 protein: CASSDPGESTDTQYF; CDR3 DNA: TGCGCCAGCAGTGACCCGGGAGAGAGCACAGATACGCAGTATTTT; J gene: TRBJ2-3; D gene: NA; V gene: TRBV10-1; clone size: NA
CDR3 protein: CASSEALTRYEQYF; CDR3 DNA: TGTGCCAGCAGTGAAGCGCTGACTCGCTACGAGCAGTACTTC; J gene: TRBJ2-7; D gene: NA; V gene: TRBV2; clone size: NA
CDR3 protein: CASSSEVNTEAFF; CDR3 DNA: TGTGCCAGCAGCTCTGAGGTGAACACTGAAGCTTTCTTT; J gene: TRBJ1-1; D gene: NA; V gene: TRBV7-3; clone size: NA
CDR3 protein: CASSYSASGSYEQYF; CDR3 DNA: TGTGCCAGCAGTTACTCGGCTAGCGGTTCCTACGAGCAGTACTTC; J gene: TRBJ2-7; D gene: TRBD2; V gene: TRBV6-5; clone size: NA
CDR3 protein: CRPQGNTEAFF; CDR3 DNA: TGCAGGCCACAGGGGAACACTGAAGCTTTCTTT; J gene: TRBJ1-1; D gene: NA; V gene: TRBV20-1; clone size: NA
CDR3 protein: CASVGTGLSNQPQHF; CDR3 DNA: TGTGCCAGTGTAGGGACAGGCCTCAGCAATCAGCCCCAGCATTTT; J gene: TRBJ1-5; D gene: TRBD1; V gene: TRBV19; clone size: NA
CDR3 protein: CAWSVKQVETQYF; CDR3 DNA: TGTGCCTGGAGTGTAAAACAGGTAGAGACCCAGTACTTC; J gene: TRBJ2-5; D gene: NA; V gene: TRBV30; clone size: NA
CDR3 protein: CASSTLTVGQETQYF; CDR3 DNA: TGTGCCAGTAGTACGTTGACAGTAGGCCAAGAGACCCAGTACTTC; J gene: TRBJ2-5; D gene: NA; V gene: TRBV19; clone size: NA